The rows below give T cell receptor beta chains drawn from one sample of a study of cytomegalovirus exposure and HLA in healthy donors. Using immunoSEQ multiplex PCR, the repertoire was profiled, and TCRdb retains in-frame clones only, with some absent. The sample has 35,000 to 50,000 clones; approximately 93% are singletons. Sequenced input: PBMCs. Receptors originate from a young woman in good health and CMV-seronegative. Each CDR3 is given without its conserved first and last residue.

j_call | v_call | cdr3_aa
TRBJ2-3 | TRBV19 | ASNPGQVPDTQY
TRBJ2-5 | TRBV6-5 | ASSPPGSYETQY
TRBJ1-5 | TRBV6-4 | AGSTVNQPQH
TRBJ1-1 | TRBV6-5 | ASSLSGKNTEAF
TRBJ2-7 | TRBV5-1 | ASSVDGHSYEQY
TRBJ2-7 | TRBV7-3 | ASSAGDRGTYEQY
TRBJ2-7 | TRBV2 | ASSVEDGPYEQY
TRBJ2-3 | TRBV5-1 | ASSPDTTDTQY
TRBJ2-7 | TRBV14 | ASSQVTEQY
TRBJ1-2 | TRBV27 | ASSLQWGPDYGYT
TRBJ1-1 | TRBV5-1 | ASKIRRDSLTEAF
TRBJ2-1 | TRBV29-1 | SVDGGRGAYNEQF
TRBJ2-2 | TRBV28 | ASTRISTGELF
TRBJ2-1 | TRBV13 | ASSFGGSYEQF
TRBJ1-6 | TRBV29-1 | SVVQGDNSPLH
TRBJ2-2 | TRBV28 | ATQENTGELF
TRBJ2-3 | TRBV15 | ATSRGLQGFTDTQY